This T cell receptor beta chain was recovered during a study of blood T cell repertoires in COVID-19. In the authors' workflow: Estimates of nucleated cell counts were drawn from the amplification of reference gene primers. Some clones are missing from TCRdb's copy, which holds only in-frame ones; the method was immunoSEQ multiplex PCR. V and J calls and clone size come straight from that table; D and trimming were deduced from the DNA. Found here are some 48,000 clones, over 85% of them singletons; the top ten hold around a fifth. Germline V CDR1 and CDR2: LGHDT, YNNKEL (reference sequence). V gave up 3 bases and J gave up 4 bases; unmatched junction bases: 4. The CDR3 is 14 residues long.

This rearrangement joins TRBV3-1 (or the pseudogene TRBV3-2) to TRBJ1-1; 8 bases are a match to TRBD1. This TCR came from a man aged 70-80 years with active COVID-19. Sequenced: peripheral blood. The CDR3 spells CASSHRTGITEAFF. The CDR3 region has the DNA TGTGCCAGCAGCCATAGGACAGGGATCACTGAAGCTTTCTTT.